This record concerns one T cell receptor (beta chain) sequence. Its specificity is unknown. This sample was included in a study of cytomegalovirus exposure and HLA in healthy donors. Germline CDR1 reads SGHDT; CDR2 reads YYEEEE. The V end was cut by 0 bases, the J end by 0 bases, with 10 bases between. There are 16 residues in the CDR3. Whole-study results and caveats: Productive rates of about 87% or about 30% were seen for most TCR beta V segments in an earlier analysis.

PCR primers comprised 60 Vbeta and 13 Jbeta primers. Measured with immunoSEQ multiplex PCR; TCRdb has only the in-frame clones, and not every one. The sample has roughly 100,000 clones. The sequence derives from a man aged 45-60 years in good health and CMV-seronegative. The source material was PBMCs. J is TRBJ1-3 and V is TRBV5-6; possibly TRBD1 for D (5 bases). The DNA for the CDR3 is TGTGCCAGCAGCTTGGAGCAGGGTCCCTCTGGAAACACCATATATTTT. Encoded protein: CASSLEQGPSGNTIYF.